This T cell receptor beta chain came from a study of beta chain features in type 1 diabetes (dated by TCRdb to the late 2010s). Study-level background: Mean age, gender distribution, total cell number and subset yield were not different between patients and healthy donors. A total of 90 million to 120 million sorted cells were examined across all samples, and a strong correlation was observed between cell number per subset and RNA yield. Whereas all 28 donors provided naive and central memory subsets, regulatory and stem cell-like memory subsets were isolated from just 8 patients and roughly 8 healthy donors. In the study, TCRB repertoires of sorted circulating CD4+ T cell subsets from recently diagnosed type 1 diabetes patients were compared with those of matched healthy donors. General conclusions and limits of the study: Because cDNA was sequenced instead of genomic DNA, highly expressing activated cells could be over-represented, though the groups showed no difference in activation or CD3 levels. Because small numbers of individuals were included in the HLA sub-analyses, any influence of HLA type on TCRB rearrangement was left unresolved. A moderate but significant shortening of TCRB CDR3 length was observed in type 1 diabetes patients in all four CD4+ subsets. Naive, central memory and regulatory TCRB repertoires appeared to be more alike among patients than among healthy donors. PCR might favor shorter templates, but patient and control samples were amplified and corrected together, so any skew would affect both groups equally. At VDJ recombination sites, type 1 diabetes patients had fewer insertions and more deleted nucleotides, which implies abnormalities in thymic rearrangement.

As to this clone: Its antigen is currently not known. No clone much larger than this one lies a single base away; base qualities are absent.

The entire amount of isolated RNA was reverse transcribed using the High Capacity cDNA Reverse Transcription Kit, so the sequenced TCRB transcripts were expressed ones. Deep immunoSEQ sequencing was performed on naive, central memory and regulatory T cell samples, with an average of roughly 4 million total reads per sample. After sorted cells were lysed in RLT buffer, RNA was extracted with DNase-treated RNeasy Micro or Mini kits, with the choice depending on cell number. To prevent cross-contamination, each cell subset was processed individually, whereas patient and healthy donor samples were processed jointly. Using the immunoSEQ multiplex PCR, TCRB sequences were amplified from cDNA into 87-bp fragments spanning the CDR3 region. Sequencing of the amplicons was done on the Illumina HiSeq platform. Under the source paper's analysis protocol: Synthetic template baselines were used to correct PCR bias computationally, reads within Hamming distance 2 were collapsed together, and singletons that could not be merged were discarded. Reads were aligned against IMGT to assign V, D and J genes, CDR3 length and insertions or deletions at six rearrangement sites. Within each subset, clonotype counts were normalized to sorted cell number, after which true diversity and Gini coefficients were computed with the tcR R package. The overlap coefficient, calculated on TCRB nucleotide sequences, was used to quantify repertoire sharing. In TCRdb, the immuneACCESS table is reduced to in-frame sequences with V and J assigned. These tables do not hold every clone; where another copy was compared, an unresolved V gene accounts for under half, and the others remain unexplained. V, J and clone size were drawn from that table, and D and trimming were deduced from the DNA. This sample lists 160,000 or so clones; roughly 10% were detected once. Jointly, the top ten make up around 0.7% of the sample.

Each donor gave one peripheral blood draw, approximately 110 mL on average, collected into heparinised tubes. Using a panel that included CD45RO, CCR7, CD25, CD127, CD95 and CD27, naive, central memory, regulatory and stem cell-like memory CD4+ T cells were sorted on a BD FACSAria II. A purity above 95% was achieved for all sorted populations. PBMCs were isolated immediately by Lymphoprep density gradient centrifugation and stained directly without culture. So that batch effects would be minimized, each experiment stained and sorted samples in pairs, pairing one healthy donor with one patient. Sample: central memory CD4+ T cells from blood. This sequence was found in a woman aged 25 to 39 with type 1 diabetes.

The CDR3 reads as follows: CASSEHGQGIGGYTF. The DNA is as follows: TGTGCCAGCAGTGAACACGGACAGGGAATTGGCGGCTACACCTTC. The sequence is built from TRBV2 and TRBJ1-2; 8 middle bases align to TRBD1. The CDR3 spans 15 residues, from the cysteine through the phenylalanine. Of the read, only the CDR3 DNA is kept; its 45 bases are in frame from base 1. After removal of 2 bases from V and 8 bases from J, the junction retains 10 bases not matched to a gene. The germline V gene provides CDR1 SNHLY and CDR2 FYNNEI. Reference TRBV2 and TRBJ1-2 proteins supply the regions before and after the CDR3; the full variable domain is: EPEVTQTPSHQVTQMGQEVILRCVPISNHLYFYWYRQILGQKVEFLVSFYNNEISEKSEIFDDQFSVERPDGSNFTLKIRSTKLEDSAMYFCASSEHGQGIGGYTFGSGTRLTVV.